This entry concerns a single TCR beta chain. Its matching antigen is unknown. Each patient relapsed following autologous stem cell transplantation, and prior brentuximab vedotin exposure differed. The data are from a study of PD-1 blockade in classical Hodgkin lymphoma. The wider study: Intravenous delivery of nivolumab at 3 mg/kg to patients occurred every 2 weeks.

Study observations and caveats: As was reported, newly diagnosed patients showed lower baseline TCR diversity than healthy donors did. The authors excluded patients who started nivolumab under 1 year after ASCT. For complete responders, baseline diversity was comparable to that of newly diagnosed patients.

Using immunoSEQ multiplex PCR, the repertoire was profiled, and TCRdb retains in-frame clones only, with some absent. The sample consists of about 100,000 clones, more than 85% of them appearing once. The CDR3 spans 13 residues. Germline V gives CDR1 LNHDA, CDR2 SQIVND (reference sequence). V was clipped by 5 bases and J by 1 base, with 8 bases between them. Sequencing was performed on peripheral blood mononuclear cells (PBMCs), taken before the second cycle of nivolumab. This clonotype was obtained from a human donor with classical Hodgkin lymphoma. The chain couples TRBV19 to TRBJ2-5, with D perhaps TRBD1 (6 bases). CDR3 in DNA: TGTGCCAGTAGTCAGGGGAGCCAAGAGACCCAGTACTTC. It encodes CASSQGSQETQYF.